These T cell receptor beta chains were read from a single sample in a study of PD-L1 blockade in urothelial cancer. Some clones are missing from TCRdb's copy, which holds only in-frame ones; the method was immunoSEQ multiplex PCR. The sample consists of about 38,000 clones, around nine tenths of them appearing once. Sequences were derived from PBMCs, sampled around atezolizumab (anti-PD-L1) treatment. Receptors were obtained from a man aged 55-75 years with urothelial cancer. The CDR3 runs from the conserved cysteine through the conserved F or W. The order of the fields is D gene, V gene, J gene, clone size, CDR3 DNA, CDR3 protein. D genes are given only for firm matches. Not all rows give a size; the values are once, few, many and, for expanded clones, a class.

TRBD1,TRBV18,TRBJ1-5,NA,TGTGCCAGCTCACCAGGGGGGGGACAGGGGGCAGGGAAGCCCCAGCATTTT,CASSPGGGQGAGKPQHF
TRBD1,TRBV11-3,TRBJ2-3,NA,TGTGCCAGCAGCACCGGCAGGACAGGGGGCTCGACAGATACGCAGTATTTT,CASSTGRTGGSTDTQYF
TRBD2,TRBV7-9,TRBJ2-5,NA,TGTGCCAGCAGCCCCCCTGGCGGGGGGTACCAAGAGACCCAGTACTTC,CASSPPGGGYQETQYF
NA,TRBV19,TRBJ1-1,NA,TGTGCCAGTAGGAGCAGGGTTAACACTGAAGCTTTCTTT,CASRSRVNTEAFF
TRBD1,TRBV6-1,TRBJ2-1,NA,TGTGCCAGCAGGGGGACAGGGCTCAATGAGCAGTTCTTC,CASRGTGLNEQFF
TRBD1,TRBV11-2,TRBJ2-5,NA,TGTGCCAGCAGCATTCAAGGGGGCGGGTTGGAGACCCAGTACTTC,CASSIQGGGLETQYF
NA,TRBV19,TRBJ1-2,few,TGTGCCAGTAATCCCCGGGGGGGCAGCTCTAACTATGGCTACACCTTC,CASNPRGGSSNYGYTF
TRBD2,TRBV4-3,TRBJ2-2,NA,TGCGCCAGCAGCCAAGGACTAGCGGGGGCCTCGAACACCGGGGAGCTGTTTTTT,CASSQGLAGASNTGELFF
TRBD1,TRBV5-6,TRBJ2-3,NA,TGTGCCAGCAGCTTCCTGACAGGGGCCATCACAGATACGCAGTATTTT,CASSFLTGAITDTQYF
TRBD1,TRBV19,TRBJ1-5,NA,TGTGCCAGTAGTATAGGGGACAGCTATTATAGCAATCAGCCCCAGCATTTT,CASSIGDSYYSNQPQHF
NA,TRBV2,TRBJ1-1,NA,TGTGCCAGTCACAGAGGACAGTGGGACACTGAAGCTTTCTTT,CASHRGQWDTEAFF
NA,TRBV2,TRBJ1-1,NA,TGTGCCAGCAGTGACGAGGGTGACACTGAAGCTTTCTTT,CASSDEGDTEAFF
NA,TRBV5-4,TRBJ2-7,NA,TGTGCCAGCAGCTTGGGAGTAGCGGCGACCTACGAGCAGTACTTC,CASSLGVAATYEQYF
TRBD1,TRBV6-6,TRBJ1-2,NA,TGTGCCAGCAGTTACGATGGGACAGGATATGGCTACACCTTC,CASSYDGTGYGYTF
NA,TRBV28,TRBJ1-2,NA,TGTGCCAGCAGTTTACCAGGCCGGGAAGGCTACACCTTC,CASSLPGREGYTF
NA,TRBV7-2,TRBJ1-1,NA,TGTGCCAGCAGCCGGATGGGGGCGAACACTGAAGCTTTCTTT,CASSRMGANTEAFF
NA,TRBV9,TRBJ2-1,NA,TGTGCCAGCAGCGTAGTGGAGGCCGGGGGTGAGCAGTTCTTC,CASSVVEAGGEQFF
TRBD2,TRBV2,TRBJ2-1,NA,TGTGCCAGCAGTGGGCCTAGCGGGGGGACTAATGAGCAGTTCTTC,CASSGPSGGTNEQFF
NA,TRBV6-1,TRBJ1-4,NA,TGTGCCAGCTATACCTGGGCTGGTGAAAAACTGTTTTTT,CASYTWAGEKLFF
NA,TRBV29-1,TRBJ2-5,NA,TGCAGCGTTGACCAGGGGTCCGGTTTAGAGGAGACCCAGTACTTC,CSVDQGSGLEETQYF
NA,TRBV5-4,TRBJ1-4,NA,TGTGCCAGCAGCTTCCTTAATGAAAAACTGTTTTTT,CASSFLNEKLFF
NA,TRBV11-2,TRBJ1-3,NA,TGTGCCAGCAGTCCCCCAAATGGAAACACCATATATTTT,CASSPPNGNTIYF
NA,TRBV19,TRBJ2-2,NA,TGTGCCAGTAGCTGGCGGATGAACACCGGGGAGCTGTTTTTT,CASSWRMNTGELFF
TRBD2,TRBV15,TRBJ2-1,NA,TGTGCCACCCACCGGGGGGAGAGCGGGATAGGTGAGCAGTTCTTC,CATHRGESGIGEQFF
TRBD2,TRBV27,TRBJ2-1,NA,TGTGCCAGCAGTTTAGTGCCTAGCGGAGGTTTGGGTGAGCAGTTCTTC,CASSLVPSGGLGEQFF
TRBD2,TRBV28,TRBJ2-2,NA,TGTGCCAGCAGCCATCCCCAGGGTAGCGGGAGAGGTACCGGGGAGCTGTTTTTT,CASSHPQGSGRGTGELFF
NA,TRBV4-3,TRBJ2-1,NA,TGCGCCAGCAGCCAAGAATGGGGAGTTCCGGGTGAGCAGTTCTTC,CASSQEWGVPGEQFF